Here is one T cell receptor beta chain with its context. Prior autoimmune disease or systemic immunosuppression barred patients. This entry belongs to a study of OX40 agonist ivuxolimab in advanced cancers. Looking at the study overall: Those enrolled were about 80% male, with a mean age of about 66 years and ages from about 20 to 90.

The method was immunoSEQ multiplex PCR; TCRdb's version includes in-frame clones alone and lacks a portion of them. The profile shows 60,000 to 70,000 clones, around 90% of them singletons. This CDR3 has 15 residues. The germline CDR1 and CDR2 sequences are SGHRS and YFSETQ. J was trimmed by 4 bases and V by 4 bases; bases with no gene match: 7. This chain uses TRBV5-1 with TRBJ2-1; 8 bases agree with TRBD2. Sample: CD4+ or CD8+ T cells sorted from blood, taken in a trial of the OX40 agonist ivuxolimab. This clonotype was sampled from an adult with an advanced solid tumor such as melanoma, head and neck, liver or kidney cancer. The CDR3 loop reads CASSRGGAEYNEQFF. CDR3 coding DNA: TGCGCCAGCAGCCGGGGGGGGGCCGAGTACAATGAGCAGTTCTTC.